The sequence of this TCR beta chain was determined in a study of cytomegalovirus exposure and HLA in healthy donors. Findings of the study overall: What was likely a sequencing artifact was a cluster of highly shared sequence variants. Association of a missense DCLRE1C variant with TCR beta V- and J-gene trimming was reported in a later analysis. In vitro confirmation showed three CMV-associated chains to be CMV antigen specific. Further analysis, carried out later, found HLA-associated TCR beta chains more clonally expanded than equally common other chains.

Remarks on this clone: Its antigen is unidentified.

Researchers ran the PCR with 60 Vbeta and 13 Jbeta primers. Repertoires were generated with immunoSEQ multiplex PCR, while TCRdb's copy carries only in-frame clones and drops some. The table records over 110,000 clones, approximately 80% of them present only once. The V gene lost 2 bases and the J gene lost 4 bases, with 15 bases spanning the gap. The CDR3 has 16 residues. Germline V gene sequence: CDR1 MGHRA, CDR2 YSYEKL. The V call is TRBV4-1, the J call TRBJ2-1; possible D gene TRBD1, 7 bases. Sequenced material: PBMCs. This receptor was taken from a woman aged 60-70 years in good health and CMV-seropositive. The CDR3 loop is CASSQPQGGIYNEQFF. The CDR3 region has the DNA TGCGCCAGCAGCCAACCCCAGGGGGGCATTTACAATGAGCAGTTCTTC.